This T cell receptor (beta chain) was sequenced in a study of CD8 T cells in ankylosing spondylitis. MiXCR, run by TCRdb on the 5' RACE reads, gives a single entry per CDR3 protein. The sample holds 150,000 to 200,000 distinct CDR3 sequences, roughly 12% seen once. This clonotype showed up just a few times. Its antigen is as yet unknown. Findings of the study overall: Clones linked to disease were reported to show significant enrichment in matched ankylosing spondylitis synovial fluid.

The trim removed 4 bases at V and 6 bases at J, leaving 21 bases unmatched. CDR1 is SGHAT, CDR2 FQNNGV, per germline. The CDR3 consists of 20 residues. The chain couples TRBV11-2 to TRBJ2-2; 9 nucleotides agree with TRBD2. The sample taken for sequencing was blood, either unsorted or a sorted T cell fraction (not recorded which). The receptor was isolated from a male donor with ankylosing spondylitis or in good health (not recorded which). The CDR3 nucleotides read TGTGCCAGCAGCTCCTGGCGGGGGGGTCAACAGAACCCAAGGCCCGGGGAGCTGTTTTTT. This translates into CASSSWRGGQQNPRPGELFF.